This T cell receptor beta chain was observed in a study of shared clonotypes between healthy human individuals. Repertoires were generated with immunoSEQ multiplex PCR, while TCRdb's copy carries only in-frame clones and drops some. The data show 2 million to 3 million clones, under 95% seen once. V lost 5 bases, J lost 2 bases, and 12 bases lay in between. CDR1 MNHNY and CDR2 SVGAGI come from the germline V gene (reference sequence). The CDR3 consists of 14 residues. The sequence derives from a man in his late teens or twenties in good health. Some clones in this sample may be carry-over from other donors' samples. V usage is TRBV6-6 and J usage is TRBJ1-1; D gene unclear. Material for sequencing was naive CD4+ T cells from PBMCs. Noted subset: CD45RA+ positively selected. The chain's CDR3 is CASSPASRNTEAFF. In nucleotides, the CDR3 is TGTGCCAGCAGTCCCGCGAGCCGTAACACTGAAGCTTTCTTT.